Listed below are T cell receptor beta chains from one sample, sequenced in a study of regulatory T cells in long-lasting Graves disease. Each CDR3 protein is one row after TCRdb ran MiXCR on the multiplex PCR reads. The table includes hundreds of thousands of distinct CDR3 sequences, under 25% detected once. The sequencing used peripheral blood mononuclear cells (PBMCs), collected when the disease was refractory, from a patient treated with antithyroid drugs. All receptors derive from a female donor with Graves disease. Each CDR3 is given with its conserved first and last residue. Each record gives: J gene, V gene, CDR3 protein.

TRBJ2-3 | TRBV6-5 | CASSYSSAGKSTDTQYF
TRBJ1-3 | TRBV13 | CASSALAGAPLGNTIYF
TRBJ1-3 | TRBV28 | CASSFRGEGNAIYF
TRBJ2-4 | TRBV5-1 | CASSRQGRLDIQYF
TRBJ1-2 | TRBV28 | CASNAYTENYGYTF
TRBJ2-7 | TRBV4-2 | CASGQGGVGQYF
TRBJ1-2 | TRBV5-1 | CASSLAGLSSGGYTF
TRBJ1-1 | TRBV7-9 | CASSQQGSVTEAFF
TRBJ1-2 | TRBV2 | CASSDRREFYGYTF
TRBJ1-1 | TRBV19 | CASSTTGYTEAFF
TRBJ1-4 | TRBV6-1 | CASSTDAGGDIWDEDHNEKLFF
TRBJ2-5 | TRBV6-2/TRBV6-3 | CASSTRDGQQETQYF
TRBJ2-5 | TRBV28 | CASSLTGEGETQYF
TRBJ2-3 | TRBV29-1 | CSVEGPYLLTDTQYF
TRBJ1-1 | TRBV12-3/TRBV12-4 | CASSRLRGLKAFF
TRBJ1-2 | TRBV6-2/TRBV6-3 | CANFRGFANYGYTF
TRBJ2-5 | TRBV29-1 | CSVGGLAGGPGTETQYF
TRBJ2-4 | TRBV11-3 | CASSLNSGTPDF
TRBJ2-7 | TRBV3-1 | CASSQSGGYEQYF
TRBJ2-5 | TRBV19 | CASSTGTGQETQYF
TRBJ2-5 | TRBV12-3/TRBV12-4 | CASTPGQGTFQESQYF
TRBJ2-5 | TRBV20-1 | CSARRWGQQETQYF
TRBJ1-5 | TRBV19 | CASSIGTYLDQPQHF
TRBJ2-5 | TRBV6-2/TRBV6-3 | CASKILWGSGRAGETQYF
TRBJ1-3 | TRBV30 | CTWIYLGNTIYF
TRBJ2-1 | TRBV12-3/TRBV12-4 | CASSPGLAGARAYNEQFF
TRBJ1-2 | TRBV2 | CAETEQGAGYGYTF
TRBJ1-2 | TRBV20-1 | CSARDPGREDYGYTF
TRBJ1-2 | TRBV29-1 | CSVEDPDPRRYGYTF
TRBJ1-5 | TRBV2 | CASSELAYGLGNQPQHF
TRBJ2-7 | TRBV6-1 | CASTKAGEQYF
TRBJ2-5 | TRBV11-3 | CASSSPSVQETQYF
TRBJ2-5 | TRBV20-1 | CSASGLAGGRQETQYF
TRBJ2-1 | TRBV7-6 | CASSLWDGAQDNEQFF
TRBJ1-4 | TRBV7-9 | CASSLGTPGKLVF
TRBJ2-7 | TRBV7-8 | CASSLSLADRDYEQYF
TRBJ2-3 | TRBV7-2 | CASSSRGWGTDTQYF
TRBJ2-7 | TRBV4-3 | CASSQGTVVSYEQYF
TRBJ1-2 | TRBV4-2 | CASSQDWGDNNGYTF
TRBJ1-5 | TRBV6-1 | CASSKPPTYQPQHF